This paragraph covers one T cell receptor (beta chain) sequence. Its antigen remains unidentified. The sample comes from a study of shared clonotypes between healthy human individuals. Broader study findings: The study sampled only blood, and tissue repertoires likely differ.

This CDR3 has 20 amino acids. In germline, CDR1 is LNHNV, CDR2 YYDKDF (reference sequence). Trimming removed 1 base at V and 6 bases at J, with 28 bases between. Assay: immunoSEQ multiplex PCR; the TCRdb copy retains only in-frame clones and omits some. Seen here are 450,000 to 500,000 clones, about three quarters observed once, and the top ten hold over 10%. The chain employs TRBV15 and TRBJ1-5; D perhaps matches TRBD1 (6 bases). The TCR originated in a woman in her 40s in good health. Some clones in this sample may be carry-over from other donors' samples. The sequenced sample consisted of PBMCs. The CDR3 DNA sequence: TGTGCCACCAGCAGAGCCCCCCGGGACATTTGGAGTCGGGCGAGTCAGCCCCAGCATTTT. Protein: CATSRAPRDIWSRASQPQHF. Looking up the rest from reference TRBV15 and TRBJ1-5 gives the full variable domain: DAMVIQNPRYQVTQFGKPVTLSCSQTLNHNVMYWYQQKSSQAPKLLFHYYDKDFNNEADTPDNFQSRRPNTSFCFLDIRSPGLGDTAMYLCATSRAPRDIWSRASQPQHFGDGTRLSIL.